This note documents a single T cell receptor beta chain sequence. The record originates from a study of blood T cell repertoires in COVID-19. The protocol was immunoSEQ multiplex PCR, while the TCRdb copy is restricted to in-frame clones and leaves out a portion. The sample contains 350,000 to 550,000 clones, about 85% of which appear only once. The CDR3 has 15 amino acids. Deletions cut 3 bases from V and 4 bases from J, with 12 bases between. CDR1 and CDR2 (germline): LNHDA, SQIVND (reference sequence). The receptor was derived from a woman in her late teens or twenties with acute COVID-19. The sample taken for sequencing was PBMCs or T cells enriched from blood (not recorded which). The rearrangement uses TRBV19 and TRBJ2-2; a weak D match, TRBD1 (5 bases). This CDR3 is CASSMVRQLTGELFF. CDR3 bases: TGTGCCAGTAGTATGGTTCGACAGCTCACCGGGGAGCTGTTTTTT. Looking up the rest from reference TRBV19 and TRBJ2-2 gives the full variable domain: DGGITQSPKYLFRKEGQNVTLSCEQNLNHDAMYWYRQDPGQGLRLIYYSQIVNDFQKGDIAEGYSVSREKKESFPLTVTSAQKNPTAFYLCASSMVRQLTGELFFGEGSRLTVL.